What follows are 21 T cell receptor beta chains derived from one specimen sequenced in a study of cytomegalovirus exposure and HLA in healthy donors. In the PCR, 60 Vbeta and 13 Jbeta primers were used. Here immunoSEQ multiplex PCR was the method, and the copy in TCRdb shows in-frame clones only, minus some. The sample has under 150,000 clones; about four fifths are singletons. Sequencing was carried out using PBMCs. Receptor source: a man between 18 and 35 years old in good health and CMV-seronegative.

The genes are TRBV2 and TRBJ2-6; D remains unclear. Germline CDR1 is SNHLY and CDR2 is FYNNEI. Trimming left V 10 bases short and J 1 base short, with 5 bases between. The CDR3 is made up of 12 amino acids. This chain's CDR3 is CAINSGANVLTF. The CDR3 DNA sequence: TGTGCCATCAATTCTGGGGCCAACGTCCTGACTTTC.

The gene calls are TRBV6-5 and TRBJ1-1, with D unresolved. Trimming took off 0 bases at V and 4 bases at J, with 15 bases between the two ends. This CDR3 region has 16 residues. Per the germline V gene, CDR1 is MNHEY and CDR2 is SVGAGI. CDR3 loop: CASSYSKLPLVTEAFF. CDR3 coding DNA: TGTGCCAGCAGTTACTCGAAACTCCCGTTAGTCACTGAAGCTTTCTTT.

J is TRBJ1-5 and V is TRBV5-1; 10 bases map to TRBD1. J lost 5 bases, V lost 3 bases, and 5 bases had no gene match. The CDR3 runs 15 residues. Germline V CDR1 and CDR2: SGHRS, YFSETQ. The CDR3 DNA is TGCGCCAGCAGCTGGACAGGGGGTAAGGATCAGCCCCAGCATTTT. Protein sequence: CASSWTGGKDQPQHF.

This clone occurred once. The chain couples TRBV14 to TRBJ2-2; D is unclear. This CDR3 is 13 amino acids long. Per germline, CDR1 SGHDN and CDR2 FVKESK. V lost 0 bases, J lost 3 bases, and 2 bases lay in between. The CDR3 DNA is TGTGCCAGCAGCCAAGACTACACCGGGGAGCTGTTTTTT. Translation: CASSQDYTGELFF.

This sequence joins TRBV11-2 and TRBJ1-1, with D maybe TRBD1 (5 bases). Trimming cost V 6 bases and J 0 bases, with 17 bases left between them. The germline V gene encodes CDR1 SGHAT and CDR2 FQNNGV. The length of the CDR3 is 16 residues. CDR3 DNA: TGTGCCAGCAGACCCAGACAGAGACCCATGAACACTGAAGCTTTCTTT. Translated, it gives CASRPRQRPMNTEAFF.

The DNA of the CDR3 is TGTGCCAGCAGCCCGGACAGGGGGTACGGTGAGCAGTTCTTC. It specifies CASSPDRGYGEQFF. The rearrangement uses TRBV11-3 and TRBJ2-1, with 10 bases identical to TRBD1. The length of the CDR3 is 14 residues. Per germline, CDR1 SGHNT and CDR2 YENEEA. Trimming cost V 5 bases and J 9 bases; bases outside gene matches: 7.

The V call is TRBV9, the J call TRBJ1-1; no reliable D call. Germline V gene lookup returns CDR1 SGDLS and CDR2 YYNGEE. This CDR3 contains 15 residues. The V end lost 0 bases, the J end lost 1 base, and 10 bases lay between the germline ends. The chain's CDR3 is CASSVVGKPNTEAFF. DNA for the CDR3: TGTGCCAGCAGCGTAGTCGGGAAACCGAACACTGAAGCTTTCTTT.

A remark on this clone: This CDR3 is also generated by other DNA sequences in the sample. The chain combines TRBV7-2 with TRBJ2-7; tentative D call: TRBD1 (6 bases). V was pared by 0 bases and J by 9 bases, with 15 bases between. The CDR3 is made up of 14 amino acids. Germline V CDR1 and CDR2: SGHTA, FQGNSA. The CDR3 DNA follows: TGTGCCAGCAGCTTAGCGCTTGAGACAGGACGGCAGTACTTC. Its protein product is CASSLALETGRQYF.

This clone was seen more than once but under ten times. The rearrangement links TRBV6-5 to TRBJ2-1, with 9 bases identical to TRBD2. The germline CDR1 and CDR2 sequences are MNHEY and SVGAGI. The length of the CDR3 is 13 residues. With V trimmed by 6 bases and J by 9 bases, 6 bases remained unmatched. The CDR3 DNA reads as TGTGCCAGCAGCCTAGCGGGACATCGTGAGCAGTTCTTC. Protein: CASSLAGHREQFF.

This clone was found once. The rearrangement uses TRBV19 and TRBJ1-1; the D gene is possibly TRBD1 (6 bases). Germline V gene sequence: CDR1 LNHDA, CDR2 SQIVND (reference sequence). This CDR3 comprises 14 residues. V lost 7 bases and J 0 bases, leaving 12 bases between the germline ends. The CDR3 here is CASTGERMNTEAFF. The CDR3 DNA reads as TGTGCCAGTACAGGGGAAAGGATGAACACTGAAGCTTTCTTT. The full variable domain, in which reference TRBV19 and TRBJ1-1 provide the parts outside the CDR3, is DGGITQSPKYLFRKEGQNVTLSCEQNLNHDAMYWYRQDPGQGLRLIYYSQIVNDFQKGDIAEGYSVSREKKESFPLTVTSAQKNPTAFYLCASTGERMNTEAFFGQGTRLTVV.

This chain uses TRBV29-1 with TRBJ2-2; TRBD1 might be the D (6 bases). The germline V gene has CDR1 SQVTM and CDR2 ANQGSEA. The V end lost 2 bases, the J end lost 5 bases, and 9 bases lay between the germline ends. The CDR3 loop spans 13 amino acids. CDR3 sequence reads: CSVEFRGTGELFF. The CDR3 DNA follows: TGCAGCGTTGAATTCAGGGGAACCGGGGAGCTGTTTTTT.

This clone was observed a few times. The chain couples TRBV5-1 to TRBJ1-1; D call uncertain. This CDR3 is 15 amino acids long. The germline V and J ends were trimmed by 0 bases and 1 base, with 10 bases remaining between them. Looked up from germline, CDR1 is SGHRS and CDR2 is YFSETQ. CDR3 bases: TGCGCCAGCAGCTTGGATAACACCCCGAACACTGAAGCTTTCTTT. Residues: CASSLDNTPNTEAFF.

The chain couples TRBV27 to TRBJ2-1; 11 bases agree with TRBD2. In germline, CDR1 is MNHEY, CDR2 SMNVEV (reference sequence). The V gene end was trimmed by 4 bases and the J gene end by 4 bases; junction bases not matched to a gene: 6. The CDR3 is made up of 16 amino acids. CDR3 region: CASSSGLAGIYNEQFF. As DNA, the CDR3 is TGTGCCAGCAGTTCCGGACTAGCGGGTATATACAATGAGCAGTTCTTC.

V gene TRBV10-3 combines with J gene TRBJ2-7; 7 bases agree with TRBD2. Germline loops: CDR1 ENHRY, CDR2 SYGVKD. The V gene end was trimmed by 4 bases and the J gene end by 3 bases; junction bases not matched to a gene: 6. This CDR3 has 14 amino acids. The CDR3: CAISGAGTNYEQYF. CDR3 coding DNA: TGTGCCATCAGTGGGGCCGGGACTAACTACGAGCAGTACTTC.

V and J are TRBV7-2 and TRBJ1-5, with TRBD1 identical over 7 bases. Unmatched junction bases numbered 2, after V lost 3 bases and J lost 0 bases. CDR3 length: 15 residues. CDR1 is SGHTA and CDR2 is FQGNSA in the germline V gene. The CDR3 sequence is CASSLDRYSNQPQHF. CDR3 coding DNA: TGTGCCAGCAGCTTGGACAGGTATAGCAATCAGCCCCAGCATTTT.

The chain is built from TRBV7-7 and TRBJ2-1, with 9 bases that match TRBD2. This CDR3 spans 16 amino acids. J lost 8 bases, V lost 6 bases, and 14 bases had no gene match. Germline V lookup: CDR1 SSHAT, CDR2 FNYEAQ (reference sequence). CDR3 nucleotides: TGTGCCAGCAGTCATACGGCGGGAGGGACCGTTCATGAGCAGTTCTTC. Its translation is CASSHTAGGTVHEQFF.

The CDR3 coding sequence is TGTGCCAGCACCCTTAGGCGGACCTACGAGCAGTACTTC. Amino acids: CASTLRRTYEQYF. This sequence joins TRBV28 and TRBJ2-7; D uncertain. Germline V gives CDR1 MDHEN, CDR2 SYDVKM. The CDR3 consists of 13 residues. V shed 7 bases and J shed 2 bases, with 12 bases lying between them. The variable domain in full, completed from reference TRBV28 and TRBJ2-7, reads DVKVTQSSRYLVKRTGEKVFLECVQDMDHENMFWYRQDPGLGLRLIYFSYDVKMKEKGDIPEGYSVSREKKERFSLILESASTNQTSMYLCASTLRRTYEQYFGPGTRLTVT.

J is TRBJ1-1 and V is TRBV10-1; possible D gene TRBD1, 6 bases. Trimming removed 4 bases at V and 7 bases at J, with 13 bases between. This CDR3 is 13 amino acids long. Germline assignment: CDR1 WNHNN and CDR2 SYGVQD (reference sequence). The CDR3 nucleotides read TGCGCCAGCAGTGCGAGGGGGTTCGGTGAAGCTTTCTTT. It yields the protein CASSARGFGEAFF.

The gene calls are TRBV13 and TRBJ2-1; tentatively, D is TRBD2 (6 bases). The CDR3 totals 16 residues. Per germline, CDR1 PRHDT and CDR2 FYEKMQ (reference sequence). V lost 5 bases and J lost 10, with 24 bases in between. CDR3 amino acids: CASSTPPGSALWEQFF. The DNA for the CDR3 is TGTGCCAGCAGCACTCCCCCCGGGAGTGCCCTCTGGGAGCAGTTCTTC.

This chain's CDR3 is CASRLTGSNQPQHF. The CDR3 region has the DNA TGTGCCAGCAGACTGACAGGTAGCAATCAGCCCCAGCATTTT. The V gene is TRBV6-5, the J gene TRBJ1-5; D possibly corresponds to TRBD1 (6 bases). Germline CDR1 is MNHEY and CDR2 is SVGAGI. Between the trimmed V and J ends, which lost 6 bases and 0 bases, there was a span of 9 bases. The CDR3 totals 14 residues.

This clone was observed a handful of times. The V gene is TRBV7-9, the J gene TRBJ2-6; TRBD2 is a possible D gene (7 bases). Trimming removed 8 bases at V and 0 bases at J, with 14 bases between. The CDR3 loop spans 16 amino acids. Germline V lookup: CDR1 SEHNR, CDR2 FQNEAQ (reference sequence). The CDR3 bases are TGTGCCAGCGGGAGGGGGAGCAGCTCTGGGGCCAACGTCCTGACTTTC. Amino acids: CASGRGSSSGANVLTF.